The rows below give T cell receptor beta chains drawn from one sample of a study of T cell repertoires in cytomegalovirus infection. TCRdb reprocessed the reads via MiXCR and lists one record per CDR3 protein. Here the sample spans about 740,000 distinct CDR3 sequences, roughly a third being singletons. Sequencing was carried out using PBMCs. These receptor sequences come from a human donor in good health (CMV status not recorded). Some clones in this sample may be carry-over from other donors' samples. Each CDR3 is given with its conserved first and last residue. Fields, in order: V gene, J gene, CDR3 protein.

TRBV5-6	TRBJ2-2	CASSLRVSVGHTGELFF
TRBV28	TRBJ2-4	CATRGGPAKNIQYF
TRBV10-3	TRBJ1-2	CAISKDRGERYTF
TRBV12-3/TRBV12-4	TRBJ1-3	CASSFIAGSGNTIYF
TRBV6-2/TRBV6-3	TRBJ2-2	CASSYEEGTSSGELFF
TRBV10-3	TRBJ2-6	CAISESGDFISGANVLTF
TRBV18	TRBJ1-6	CASSPLPGQGTNSRKSPLHF
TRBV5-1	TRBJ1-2	CASSLLTGDYGYTF
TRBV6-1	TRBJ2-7	CASSEEDRGHFYEQYF
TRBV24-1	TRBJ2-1	CATSDPGLAGGRNEQFF
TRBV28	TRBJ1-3	CASSGRGTGGGNTIYF
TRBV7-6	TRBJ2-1	CASRGKTTEQFF
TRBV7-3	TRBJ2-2	CASSLNARPGELFF
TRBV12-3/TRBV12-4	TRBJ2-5	CASSLESFQYF
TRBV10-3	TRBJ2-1	CAISGLGGEQFF
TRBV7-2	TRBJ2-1	CASSLISRGEQFF
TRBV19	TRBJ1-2	CASSTTGQGIYGYTF
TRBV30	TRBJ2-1	CAWSVSSAGQFF
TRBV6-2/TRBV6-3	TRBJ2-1	CASWDGYNEQFF
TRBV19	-	CASSVSGAGSYEQYF
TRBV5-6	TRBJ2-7	CASSLAGDGAYEQYF
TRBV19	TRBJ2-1	CASSMQVSNEQFF
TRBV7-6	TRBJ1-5	CASSPLGQPQHF
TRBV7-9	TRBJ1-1	CASSFPATGHLGGTEAFF
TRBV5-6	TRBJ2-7	CASSPSGSGGEQYF
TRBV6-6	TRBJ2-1	CASSEGARGLDEQFF
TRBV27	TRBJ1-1	CASSLIPPMNTEAFF
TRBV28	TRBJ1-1	CASSLRPSFFSEAFF
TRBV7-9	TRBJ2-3	CASSLEGTPPDTQYF
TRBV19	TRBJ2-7	CASSWDRSYEQYF
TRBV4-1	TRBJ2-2	CASSSEIGTGELFF
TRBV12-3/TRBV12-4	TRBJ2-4	CASSESGGDPKNIQYF
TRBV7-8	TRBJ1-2	CASSWSGTGGGGYTF
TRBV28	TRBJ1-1	CASLRGGGPGPTEAFF
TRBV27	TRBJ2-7	CASSPTEPSSYEQYF
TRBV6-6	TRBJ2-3	CASGTGRTDTQYF
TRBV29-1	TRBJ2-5	CSVEKLATQYF
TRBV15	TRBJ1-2	CATRGTDYGYTF
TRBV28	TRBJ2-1	CASSSTGGEAPGLAGGLDEQFF
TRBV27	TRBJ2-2	CASSLFGRGDTGELFF
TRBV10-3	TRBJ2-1	CAINNAGARNEQFF
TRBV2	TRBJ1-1	CASGYRTEAFF
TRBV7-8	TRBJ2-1	CDSSLAGRSSYNEQFF
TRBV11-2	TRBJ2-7	CASSPGLATSFYEQYF
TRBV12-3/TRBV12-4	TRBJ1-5	CASSPRNGADQPQHF
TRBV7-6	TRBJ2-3	CASSLDVWDRGPDTQYF
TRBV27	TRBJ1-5	CASREGGSSNQPQHF
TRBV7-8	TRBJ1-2	CASSLEVGYGYGYTF